This TCR beta chain was retrieved from a study of cytomegalovirus exposure and HLA in healthy donors. Produced via immunoSEQ multiplex PCR; TCRdb's table is partial and in-frame only. Of 200,000 or so clones listed, 88% were seen once; the top ten hold around 3%. Sample: PBMCs. This sequence was found in a woman between 18 and 29 years old in good health and CMV-seronegative.

CDR3 region: CASSLGTSGTGELFF. The CDR3 nucleotides are TGTGCCAGCAGTTTAGGGACTAGCGGCACCGGGGAGCTGTTTTTT. The chain links TRBV27 to TRBJ2-2; 11 positions agree with TRBD2. The V gene end was trimmed by 2 bases and the J gene end by 4 bases; junction bases not matched to a gene: 0. The CDR3 runs to 15 residues. Germline-derived CDR1 and CDR2 are MNHEY and SMNVEV (reference sequence).